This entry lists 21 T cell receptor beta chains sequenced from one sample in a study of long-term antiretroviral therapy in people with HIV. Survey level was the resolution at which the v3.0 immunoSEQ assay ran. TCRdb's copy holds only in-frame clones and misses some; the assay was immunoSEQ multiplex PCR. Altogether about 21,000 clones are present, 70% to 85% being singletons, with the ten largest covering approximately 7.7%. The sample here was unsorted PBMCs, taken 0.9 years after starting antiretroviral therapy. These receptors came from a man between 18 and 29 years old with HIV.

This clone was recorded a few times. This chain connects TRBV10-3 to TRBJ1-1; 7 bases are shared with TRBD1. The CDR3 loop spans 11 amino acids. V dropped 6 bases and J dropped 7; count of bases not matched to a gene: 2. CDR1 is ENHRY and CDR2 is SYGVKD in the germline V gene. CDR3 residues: CAIRQGLEAFF. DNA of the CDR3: TGTGCCATCAGACAGGGGCTTGAAGCTTTCTTT.

The CDR3 region is CATPWRVGNEKLFF. In nucleotides, the CDR3 is TGTGCCACCCCATGGAGGGTCGGAAATGAAAAACTGTTTTTT. The genes are TRBV12-1 and TRBJ1-4. TRBV12-1 is annotated as a pseudogene. The CDR3 spans 14 residues.

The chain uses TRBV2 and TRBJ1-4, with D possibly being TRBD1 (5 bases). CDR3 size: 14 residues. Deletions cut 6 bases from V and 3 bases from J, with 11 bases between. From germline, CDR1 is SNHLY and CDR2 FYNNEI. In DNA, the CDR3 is TGTGCCAGCAGGCAGGGAGCGGCTAATGAAAAACTGTTTTTT. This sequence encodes CASRQGAANEKLFF.

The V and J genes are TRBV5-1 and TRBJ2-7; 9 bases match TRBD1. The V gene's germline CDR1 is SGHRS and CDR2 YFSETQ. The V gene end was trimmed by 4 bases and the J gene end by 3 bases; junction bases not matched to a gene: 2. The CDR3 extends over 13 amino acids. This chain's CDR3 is CASSPDRGYEQYF. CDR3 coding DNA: TGCGCCAGCAGCCCGGACAGGGGCTACGAGCAGTACTTC. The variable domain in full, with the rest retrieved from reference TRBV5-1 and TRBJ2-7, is KAGVTQTPRYLIKTRGQQVTLSCSPISGHRSVSWYQQTPGQGLQFLFEYFSETQRNKGNFPGRFSGRQFSNSRSEMNVSTLELGDSALYLCASSPDRGYEQYFGPGTRLTVT.

The chain's CDR3 is CASSGFTYNEQFF. CDR3 coding DNA: TGTGCCAGCAGCGGGTTCACCTACAATGAGCAGTTCTTC. V is TRBV2 and J is TRBJ2-1; D uncertain. CDR3 length equals 13 residues. Germline CDR1 and CDR2: SNHLY and FYNNEI. The germline V and J ends were trimmed by 6 bases and 2 bases, with 8 bases remaining between them.

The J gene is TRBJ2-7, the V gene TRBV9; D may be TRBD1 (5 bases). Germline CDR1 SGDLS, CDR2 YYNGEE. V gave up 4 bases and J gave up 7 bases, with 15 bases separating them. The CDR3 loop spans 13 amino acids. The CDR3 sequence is CASSQGPGQEQYV. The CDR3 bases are TGTGCCAGCAGCCAAGGACCAGGGCAGGAGCAGTACGTC.

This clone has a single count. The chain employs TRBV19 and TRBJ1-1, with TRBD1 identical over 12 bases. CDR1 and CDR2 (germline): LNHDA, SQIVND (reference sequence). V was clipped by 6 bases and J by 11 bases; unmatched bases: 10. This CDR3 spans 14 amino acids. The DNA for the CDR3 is TGTGCCAGTAGCCCGGGACAGGGGGCCAAATTCGCTTTCTTT. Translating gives CASSPGQGAKFAFF.

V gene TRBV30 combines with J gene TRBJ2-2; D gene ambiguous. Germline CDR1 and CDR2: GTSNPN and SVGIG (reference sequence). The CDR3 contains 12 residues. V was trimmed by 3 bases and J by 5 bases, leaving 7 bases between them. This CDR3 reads CAWSMSTGELFF. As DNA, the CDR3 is TGTGCCTGGAGCATGAGTACCGGGGAGCTGTTTTTT.

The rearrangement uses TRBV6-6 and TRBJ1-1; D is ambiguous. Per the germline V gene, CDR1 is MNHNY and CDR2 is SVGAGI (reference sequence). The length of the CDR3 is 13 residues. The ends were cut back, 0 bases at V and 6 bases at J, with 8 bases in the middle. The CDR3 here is CASSYSSSPEAFF. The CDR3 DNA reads TGTGCCAGCAGTTACTCGAGCAGTCCTGAAGCTTTCTTT.

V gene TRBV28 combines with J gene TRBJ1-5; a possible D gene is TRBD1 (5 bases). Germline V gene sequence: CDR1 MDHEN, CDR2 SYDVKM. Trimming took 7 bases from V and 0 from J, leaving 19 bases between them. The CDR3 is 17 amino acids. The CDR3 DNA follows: TGTGCCAGCACCTCGGGGACCGACTACTTTAGCAATCAGCCCCAGCATTTT. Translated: CASTSGTDYFSNQPQHF.

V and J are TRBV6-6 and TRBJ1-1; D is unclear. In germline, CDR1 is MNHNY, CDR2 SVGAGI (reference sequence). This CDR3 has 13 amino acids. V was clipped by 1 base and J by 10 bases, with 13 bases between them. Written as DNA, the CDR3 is TGTGCCAGCAGTTACTTGGTCCTTATGGGAGCTTTCTTT. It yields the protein CASSYLVLMGAFF.

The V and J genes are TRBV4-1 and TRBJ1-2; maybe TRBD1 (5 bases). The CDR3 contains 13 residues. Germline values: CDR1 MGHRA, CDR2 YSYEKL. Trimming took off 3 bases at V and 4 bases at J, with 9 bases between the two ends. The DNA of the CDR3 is TGCGCCAGCAGCCAGGGGGGAGCCTATGGCTACACCTTC. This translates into CASSQGGAYGYTF.

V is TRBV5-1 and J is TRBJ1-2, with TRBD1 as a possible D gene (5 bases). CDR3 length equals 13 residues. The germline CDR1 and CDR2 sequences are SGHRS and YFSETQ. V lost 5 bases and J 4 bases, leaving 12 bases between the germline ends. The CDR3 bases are TGCGCCAGCAGGGAGGGGTTAACCTATGGCTACACCTTC. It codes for CASREGLTYGYTF.

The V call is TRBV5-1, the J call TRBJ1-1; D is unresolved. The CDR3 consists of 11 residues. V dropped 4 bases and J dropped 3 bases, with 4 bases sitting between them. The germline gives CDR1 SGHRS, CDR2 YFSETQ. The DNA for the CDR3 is TGCGCCAGCAGCGGGGACACTGAAGCTTTCTTT. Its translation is CASSGDTEAFF.

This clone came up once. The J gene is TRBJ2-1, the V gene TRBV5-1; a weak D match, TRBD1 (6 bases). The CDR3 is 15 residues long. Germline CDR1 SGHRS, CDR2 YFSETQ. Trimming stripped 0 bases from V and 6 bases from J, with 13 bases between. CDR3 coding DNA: TGCGCCAGCAGCTTGGCCCGAACAGGGAGCAATGAGCAGTTCTTC. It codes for CASSLARTGSNEQFF.

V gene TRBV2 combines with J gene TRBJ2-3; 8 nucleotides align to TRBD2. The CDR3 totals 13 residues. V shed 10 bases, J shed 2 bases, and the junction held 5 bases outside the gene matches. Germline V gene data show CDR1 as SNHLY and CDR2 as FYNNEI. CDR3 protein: CATTRGDTDTQYF. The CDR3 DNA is TGTGCCACCACGCGGGGGGACACAGATACGCAGTATTTT.

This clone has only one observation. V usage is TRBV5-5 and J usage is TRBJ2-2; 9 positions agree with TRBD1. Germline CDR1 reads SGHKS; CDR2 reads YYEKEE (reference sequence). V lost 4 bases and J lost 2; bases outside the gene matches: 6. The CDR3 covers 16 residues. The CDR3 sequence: CASSGDRESNTGELFF. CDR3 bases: TGTGCCAGCAGCGGGGACAGGGAGAGTAACACCGGGGAGCTGTTTTTT. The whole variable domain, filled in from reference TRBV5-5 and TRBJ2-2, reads DAGVTQSPTHLIKTRGQQVTLRCSPISGHKSVSWYQQVLGQGPQFIFQYYEKEERGRGNFPDRFSARQFPNYSSELNVNALLLGDSALYLCASSGDRESNTGELFFGEGSRLTVL.

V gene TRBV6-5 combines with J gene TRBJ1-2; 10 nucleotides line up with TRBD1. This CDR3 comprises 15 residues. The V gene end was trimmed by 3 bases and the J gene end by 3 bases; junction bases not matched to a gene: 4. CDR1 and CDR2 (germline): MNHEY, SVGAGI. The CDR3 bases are TGTGCCAGCAGTTATGGCGGGACAGGGGACTATGGCTACACCTTC. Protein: CASSYGGTGDYGYTF.

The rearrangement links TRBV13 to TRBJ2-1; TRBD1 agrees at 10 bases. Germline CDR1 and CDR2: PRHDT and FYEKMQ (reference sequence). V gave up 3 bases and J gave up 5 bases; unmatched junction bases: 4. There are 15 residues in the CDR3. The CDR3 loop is CASSLTGTGDNEQFF. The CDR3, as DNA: TGTGCCAGCAGCTTGACCGGGACAGGGGACAATGAGCAGTTCTTC.

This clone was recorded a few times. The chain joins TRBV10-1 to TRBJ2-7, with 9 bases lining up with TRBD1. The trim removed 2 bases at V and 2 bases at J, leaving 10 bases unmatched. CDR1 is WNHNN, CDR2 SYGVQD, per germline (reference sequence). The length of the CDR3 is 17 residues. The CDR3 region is CASSETVPGQGPYEQYF. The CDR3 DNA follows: TGCGCCAGCAGTGAGACTGTTCCCGGACAGGGGCCCTACGAGCAGTACTTC.

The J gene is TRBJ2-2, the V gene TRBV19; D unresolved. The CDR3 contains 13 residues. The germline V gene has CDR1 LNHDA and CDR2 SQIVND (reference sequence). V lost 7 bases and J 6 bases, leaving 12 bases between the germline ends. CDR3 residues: CASTQRVAGELFF. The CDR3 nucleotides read TGTGCCAGTACCCAAAGGGTGGCCGGGGAGCTGTTTTTT. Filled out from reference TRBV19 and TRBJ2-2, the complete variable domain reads DGGITQSPKYLFRKEGQNVTLSCEQNLNHDAMYWYRQDPGQGLRLIYYSQIVNDFQKGDIAEGYSVSREKKESFPLTVTSAQKNPTAFYLCASTQRVAGELFFGEGSRLTVL.